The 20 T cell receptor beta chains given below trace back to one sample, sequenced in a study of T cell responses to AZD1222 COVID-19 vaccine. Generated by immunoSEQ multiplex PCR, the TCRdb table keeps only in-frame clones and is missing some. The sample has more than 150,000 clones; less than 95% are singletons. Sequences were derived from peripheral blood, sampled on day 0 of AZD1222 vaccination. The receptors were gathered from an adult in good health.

CDR3: CASNAGGQDFSNQPQHF. CDR3 nucleotides: TGTGCCAGTAATGCAGGGGGCCAAGATTTTAGCAATCAGCCCCAGCATTTT. This sequence joins TRBV19 and TRBJ1-5; 8 bases align to TRBD1. The junction had 11 bases not matched to a gene; V was cut back by 7 bases and J by 0 bases. The CDR3 runs 17 residues. In germline, CDR1 is LNHDA, CDR2 SQIVND (reference sequence).

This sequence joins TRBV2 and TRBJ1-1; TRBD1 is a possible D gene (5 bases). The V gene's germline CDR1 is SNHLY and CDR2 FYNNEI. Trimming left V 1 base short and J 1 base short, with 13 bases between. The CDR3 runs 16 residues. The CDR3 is CASSEGRWGRNTEAFF. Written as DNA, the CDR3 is TGTGCCAGCAGTGAAGGCCGATGGGGGAGGAACACTGAAGCTTTCTTT.

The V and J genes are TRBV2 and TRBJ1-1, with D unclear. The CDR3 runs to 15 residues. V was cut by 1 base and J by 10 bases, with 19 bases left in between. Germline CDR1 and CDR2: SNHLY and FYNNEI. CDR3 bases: TGTGCCAGCAGTGAAGGGACGGCTGGTAGGATAGGAGCTTTCTTT. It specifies CASSEGTAGRIGAFF.

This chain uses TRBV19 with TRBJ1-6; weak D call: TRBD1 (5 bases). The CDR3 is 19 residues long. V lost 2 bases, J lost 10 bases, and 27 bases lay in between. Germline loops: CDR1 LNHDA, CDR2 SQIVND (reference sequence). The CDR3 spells CASSITVLAEGTIGSPLHF. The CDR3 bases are TGTGCCAGTAGTATAACGGTCCTCGCGGAGGGGACCATCGGATCACCCCTCCACTTT.

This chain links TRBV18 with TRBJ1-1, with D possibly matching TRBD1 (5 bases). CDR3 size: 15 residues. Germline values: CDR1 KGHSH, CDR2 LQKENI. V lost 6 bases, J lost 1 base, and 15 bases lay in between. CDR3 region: CASSLQGGENTEAFF. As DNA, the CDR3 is TGTGCCAGCTCTCTTCAGGGTGGAGAGAACACTGAAGCTTTCTTT. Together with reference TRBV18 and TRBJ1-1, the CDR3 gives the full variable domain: NAGVMQNPRHLVRRRGQEARLRCSPMKGHSHVYWYRQLPEEGLKFMVYLQKENIIDESGMPKERFSAEFPKEGPSILRIQQVVRGDSAAYFCASSLQGGENTEAFFGQGTRLTVV.

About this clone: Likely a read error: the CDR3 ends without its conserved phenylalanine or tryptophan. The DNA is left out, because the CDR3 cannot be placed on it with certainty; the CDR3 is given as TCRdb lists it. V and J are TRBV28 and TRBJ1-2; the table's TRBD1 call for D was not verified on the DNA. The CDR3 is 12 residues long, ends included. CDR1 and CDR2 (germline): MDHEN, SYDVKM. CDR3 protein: CASSTPGQGMVV.

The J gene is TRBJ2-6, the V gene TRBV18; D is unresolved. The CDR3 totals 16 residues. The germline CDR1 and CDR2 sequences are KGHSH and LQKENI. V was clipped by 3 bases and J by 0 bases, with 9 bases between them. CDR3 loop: CASSPESHSGANVLTF. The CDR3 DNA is TGTGCCAGCTCACCTGAGTCCCACTCTGGGGCCAACGTCCTGACTTTC. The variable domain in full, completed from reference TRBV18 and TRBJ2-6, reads NAGVMQNPRHLVRRRGQEARLRCSPMKGHSHVYWYRQLPEEGLKFMVYLQKENIIDESGMPKERFSAEFPKEGPSILRIQQVVRGDSAAYFCASSPESHSGANVLTFGAGSRLTVL.

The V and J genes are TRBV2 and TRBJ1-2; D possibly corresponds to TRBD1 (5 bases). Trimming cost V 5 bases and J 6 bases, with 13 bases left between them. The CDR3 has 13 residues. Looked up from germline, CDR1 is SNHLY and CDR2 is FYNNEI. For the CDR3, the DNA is TGTGCCAGCAGTCGGGAGGGGTTTAATGGCTACACCTTC. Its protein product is CASSREGFNGYTF.

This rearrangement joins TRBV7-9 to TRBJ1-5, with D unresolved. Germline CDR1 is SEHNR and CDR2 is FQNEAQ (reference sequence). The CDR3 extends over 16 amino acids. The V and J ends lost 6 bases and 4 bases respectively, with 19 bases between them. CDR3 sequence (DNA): TGTGCCAGCAGTCGAAACGAAGGTGCCCATAATCAGCCCCAGCATTTT. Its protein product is CASSRNEGAHNQPQHF.

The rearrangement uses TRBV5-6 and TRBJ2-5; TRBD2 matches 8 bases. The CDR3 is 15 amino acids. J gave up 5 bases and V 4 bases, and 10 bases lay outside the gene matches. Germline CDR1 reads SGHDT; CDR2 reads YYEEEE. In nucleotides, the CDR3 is TGTGCCAGCAGCCCAACCGGGGGGGCCGGGGAGACCCAGTACTTC. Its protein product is CASSPTGGAGETQYF.

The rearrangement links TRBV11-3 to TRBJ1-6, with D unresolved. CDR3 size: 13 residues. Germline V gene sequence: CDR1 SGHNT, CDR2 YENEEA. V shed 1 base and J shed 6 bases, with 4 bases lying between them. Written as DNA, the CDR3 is TGTGCCAGCAGCTTAGGGCTTAATTCACCCCTCCACTTT. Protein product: CASSLGLNSPLHF.

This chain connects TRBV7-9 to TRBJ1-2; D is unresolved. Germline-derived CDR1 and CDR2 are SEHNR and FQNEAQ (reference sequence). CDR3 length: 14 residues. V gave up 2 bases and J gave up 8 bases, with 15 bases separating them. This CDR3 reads CASSLKGIAQGYTF. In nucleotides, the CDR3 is TGTGCCAGCAGCTTAAAGGGAATTGCGCAGGGCTACACCTTC.

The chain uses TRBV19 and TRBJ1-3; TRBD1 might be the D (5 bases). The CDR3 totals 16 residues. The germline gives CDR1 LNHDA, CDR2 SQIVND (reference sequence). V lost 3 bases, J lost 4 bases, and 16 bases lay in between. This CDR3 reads CASSIEPGPRGNTIYF. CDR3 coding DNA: TGTGCCAGTAGTATCGAACCGGGACCTCGGGGAAACACCATATATTTT.

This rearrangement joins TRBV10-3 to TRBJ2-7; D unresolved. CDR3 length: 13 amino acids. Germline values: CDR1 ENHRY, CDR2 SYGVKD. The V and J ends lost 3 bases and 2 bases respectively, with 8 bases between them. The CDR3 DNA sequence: TGTGCCATCAGTGAATGGAAAGCCTACGAGCAGTACTTC. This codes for CAISEWKAYEQYF.

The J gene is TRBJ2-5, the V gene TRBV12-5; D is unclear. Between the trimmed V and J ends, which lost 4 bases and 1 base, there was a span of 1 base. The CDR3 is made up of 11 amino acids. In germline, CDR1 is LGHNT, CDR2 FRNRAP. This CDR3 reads CASGSQETQYF. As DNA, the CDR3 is TGTGCTAGTGGTTCCCAAGAGACCCAGTACTTC.

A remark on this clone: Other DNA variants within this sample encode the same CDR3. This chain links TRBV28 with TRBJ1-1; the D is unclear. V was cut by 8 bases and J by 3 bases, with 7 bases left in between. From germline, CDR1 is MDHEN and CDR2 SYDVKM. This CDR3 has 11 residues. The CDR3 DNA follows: TGTGCCAGCCGCCTTTACACTGAAGCTTTCTTT. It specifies CASRLYTEAFF.

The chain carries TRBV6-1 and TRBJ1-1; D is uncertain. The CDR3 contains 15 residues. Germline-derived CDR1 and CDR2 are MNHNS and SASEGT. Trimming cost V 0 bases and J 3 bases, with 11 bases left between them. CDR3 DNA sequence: TGTGCCAGCAGTGAAGCCTGGGTATGGGACACTGAAGCTTTCTTT. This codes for CASSEAWVWDTEAFF.

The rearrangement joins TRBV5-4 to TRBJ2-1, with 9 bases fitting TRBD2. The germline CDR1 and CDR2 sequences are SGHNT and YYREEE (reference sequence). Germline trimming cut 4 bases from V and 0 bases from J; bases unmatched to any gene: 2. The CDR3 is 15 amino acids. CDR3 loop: CASSERGVSYNEQFF. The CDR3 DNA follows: TGTGCCAGCAGCGAGCGGGGGGTCTCCTACAATGAGCAGTTCTTC.

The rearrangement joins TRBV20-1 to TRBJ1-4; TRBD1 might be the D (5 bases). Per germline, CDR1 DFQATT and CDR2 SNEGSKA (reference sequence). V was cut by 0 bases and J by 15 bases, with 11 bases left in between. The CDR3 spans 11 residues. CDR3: CSARDVQAVFF. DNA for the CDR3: TGCAGTGCTAGAGATGTACAGGCGGTGTTTTTT.

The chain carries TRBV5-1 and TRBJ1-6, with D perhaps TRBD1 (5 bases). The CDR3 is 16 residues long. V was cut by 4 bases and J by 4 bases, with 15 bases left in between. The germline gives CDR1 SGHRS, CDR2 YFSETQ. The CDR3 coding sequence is TGCGCCAGCAGCAAATGGGGTGACAGTTATAATTCACCCCTCCACTTT. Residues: CASSKWGDSYNSPLHF.